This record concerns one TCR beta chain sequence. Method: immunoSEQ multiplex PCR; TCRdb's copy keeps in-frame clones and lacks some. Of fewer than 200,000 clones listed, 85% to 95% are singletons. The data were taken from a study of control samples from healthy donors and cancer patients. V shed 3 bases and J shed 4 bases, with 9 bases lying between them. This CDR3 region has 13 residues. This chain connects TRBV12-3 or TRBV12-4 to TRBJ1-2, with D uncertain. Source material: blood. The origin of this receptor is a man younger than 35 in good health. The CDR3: CASSLEFIYGYTF. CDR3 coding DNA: TGTGCCAGCAGTTTGGAGTTTATCTATGGCTACACCTTC.